These 10 T cell receptor beta chains share one sample of origin, sequenced in a study of long-term antiretroviral therapy in people with HIV. Sequencing relied on immunoSEQ assay v3.0, run at survey level. TCRdb keeps only in-frame clones here, not all; method: immunoSEQ multiplex PCR. The sample lists about 25,000 clones, 76% occurring once. This sample comprised unsorted PBMCs, obtained 1.1 years before starting antiretroviral therapy. The source is a woman in her thirties or forties with HIV.

The chain carries TRBV6-1 and TRBJ2-6; D might be TRBD2 (5 bases). The V end lost 7 bases, the J end lost 0 bases, and 10 bases lay between the germline ends. Looked up from germline, CDR1 is MNHNS and CDR2 is SASEGT. The CDR3 extends over 15 amino acids. The CDR3, as DNA: TGTGCCAGCACCCCTCGGGACTCTGGGGCCAACGTCCTGACTTTC. It translates to CASTPRDSGANVLTF.

The chain has TRBV5-6 and TRBJ2-2, with 8 nucleotides matching TRBD1. CDR3 size: 13 residues. Looked up from germline, CDR1 is SGHDT and CDR2 is YYEEEE. Trimming took 2 bases from V and 7 from J; bases not matched to a gene: 1. The CDR3 is CASSFGQGGELFF. CDR3 in DNA: TGTGCCAGCAGCTTCGGACAGGGCGGGGAGCTGTTTTTT.

The rearrangement uses TRBV5-6 and TRBJ1-5; D not certain. The CDR3 totals 15 residues. CDR1 and CDR2 (germline): SGHDT, YYEEEE. Trimming cost V 0 bases and J 2 bases, with 9 bases left between them. The DNA of the CDR3 is TGTGCCAGCAGCTTGGCCGTGGCAGGCAATCAGCCCCAGCATTTT. Translation gives CASSLAVAGNQPQHF.

The chain couples TRBV11-3 to TRBJ2-1; 7 bases line up with TRBD2. The CDR3 runs 18 residues. The germline gives CDR1 SGHNT, CDR2 YENEEA. V lost 0 bases to trimming and J lost 0 bases; unmatched junction nucleotides: 8. The CDR3 sequence: CASSLDLRGRSSYNEQFF. In DNA form, the CDR3 reads TGTGCCAGCAGCTTAGACTTGCGGGGGAGGAGCTCCTACAATGAGCAGTTCTTC.

V gene TRBV19 combines with J gene TRBJ1-2; possibly TRBD1 for D (5 bases). V lost 8 bases to trimming and J lost 8 bases, with 15 bases between them. Per germline, CDR1 LNHDA and CDR2 SQIVND (reference sequence). CDR3 size: 12 residues. The chain's CDR3 is CASGSRAAGYTF. The CDR3 DNA sequence: TGTGCCAGTGGAAGCAGGGCGGCAGGCTACACCTTC.

The rearrangement uses TRBV7-8 and TRBJ2-5; D remains unclear. The V and J ends lost 5 bases and 4 bases respectively, with 11 bases between them. The CDR3 contains 13 residues. The germline CDR1 and CDR2 sequences are SGHVS and FQNEAQ. The chain's CDR3 is CASSPRVRETQYF. Written as DNA, the CDR3 is TGTGCCAGCAGCCCACGAGTGCGAGAGACCCAGTACTTC.

V is TRBV5-6 and J is TRBJ2-5; D perhaps matches TRBD2 (6 bases). V was pared by 3 bases and J by 4 bases, with 16 bases between. The CDR3 spans 15 residues. The germline V gene has CDR1 SGHDT and CDR2 YYEEEE. CDR3 in amino acids: CASSSLRGGRETQYF. The CDR3 coding sequence is TGTGCCAGCAGCTCCTTAAGGGGAGGTAGAGAGACCCAGTACTTC.

This clone was detected once. V and J are TRBV14 and TRBJ2-5; D gene unclear. The CDR3 loop spans 14 amino acids. Per the germline V gene, CDR1 is SGHDN and CDR2 is FVKESK. The ends were cut back, 4 bases at V and 7 bases at J, with 16 bases in the middle. The CDR3 DNA reads as TGTGCCAGCAGCCGGAAAGACTGGCCGCGGACCCAGTACTTC. Its translation: CASSRKDWPRTQYF.

This clone appeared once. The chain is built from TRBV20-1 and TRBJ2-1, with D uncertain. This CDR3 has 10 residues. Germline V CDR1 and CDR2: DFQATT, SNEGSKA (reference sequence). Trimming shortened V by 4 bases and J by 9 bases, and 7 bases separated the two germline ends. Here the CDR3 DNA reads TGCAGTGCTACAAACCCTGAGCAGTTCTTC. Its translation: CSATNPEQFF.

This chain joins TRBV5-4 and TRBJ1-1, with a weak D call TRBD1 (5 bases). V lost 1 base, J lost 1 base, and 8 bases lay in between. The CDR3 consists of 14 residues. Germline V gene data show CDR1 as SGHNT and CDR2 as YYREEE (reference sequence). The CDR3 DNA follows: TGTGCCAGCAGCTTGAGACAGCCGAACACTGAAGCTTTCTTT. Translated, it gives CASSLRQPNTEAFF.